What follows are 27 T cell receptor beta chains derived from one specimen sequenced in a study of T cells in Graves' hyperthyroidism and ophthalmopathy. RNA transcripts provided the source from which TCR beta CDR3 regions were amplified. Primed by the HTBI set, a first-round RT-PCR was run on the TCR CDR3. TCRdb reprocessed the multiplex PCR reads via MiXCR and lists one record per CDR3 protein. The sample lists roughly 580,000 distinct CDR3 sequences; more than 45% were seen once. Sequencing input: peripheral blood or thyroid tissue (not recorded which). The receptors shown here come from a woman between 18 and 29 years old with Graves' hyperthyroidism.

V is TRBV24-1 and J is TRBJ2-5; TRBD2 matches 7 bases. V shed 5 bases, J shed 4 bases, and the junction held 15 bases outside the gene matches. The CDR3 runs 17 residues. The germline V gene encodes CDR1 KGHDR and CDR2 SFDVKD. The CDR3 nucleotides are TGTGCCACCAGTGCCGCTGGACTAGTGGGAGGCCCAGAGACCCAGTACTTC. This sequence encodes CATSAAGLVGGPETQYF.

In regard to this clonotype: With a much larger clone just one base away, this may be a read error. The chain recombines TRBV11-2 with TRBJ1-1; D ambiguous. The CDR3 sequence is 13 residues long. Germline CDR1 reads SGHAT; CDR2 reads FQNNGV. V was cut by 2 bases and J by 3 bases, with 7 bases left in between. DNA for the CDR3: TGTGCCAGCAGCTTAAAGCTGTACACTGAAGCTTTCTTT. Its protein product is CASSLKLYTEAFF.

This clonotype occurred once. The genes are TRBV2 and TRBJ1-1; possible D gene TRBD1, 5 bases. Trimming removed 5 bases at V and 11 bases at J, with 15 bases between. The CDR3 has 12 amino acids. Germline V gene data show CDR1 as SNHLY and CDR2 as FYNNEI. The CDR3 sequence: CASSKGPGTAFF. For the CDR3, the DNA is TGTGCCAGCAGTAAGGGTCCGGGGACCGCTTTCTTT. Filled out from reference TRBV2 and TRBJ1-1, the complete variable domain reads EPEVTQTPSHQVTQMGQEVILRCVPISNHLYFYWYRQILGQKVEFLVSFYNNEISEKSEIFDDQFSVERPDGSNFTLKIRSTKLEDSAMYFCASSKGPGTAFFGQGTRLTVV.

This clonotype was seen ten or more times. V gene TRBV7-9 combines with J gene TRBJ1-1, with D possibly TRBD1 on 5 matching bases. The CDR3 runs to 15 residues. Deletions cut 3 bases from V and 0 bases from J, with 11 bases between. Germline values: CDR1 SEHNR, CDR2 FQNEAQ (reference sequence). CDR3 amino acids: CASSLAPGLNTEAFF. CDR3 nucleotide sequence: TGTGCCAGCAGCTTGGCTCCAGGGTTGAACACTGAAGCTTTCTTT.

The genes are TRBV12-3 or TRBV12-4 and TRBJ1-5; 7 bases match TRBD1. J was trimmed by 3 bases and V by 3 bases; bases with no gene match: 5. This CDR3 contains 15 residues. Here the CDR3 reads CASSFRQGFNQPQHF. The CDR3, as DNA: TGTGCCAGCAGTTTCCGACAGGGTTTCAATCAGCCCCAGCATTTT.

The chain recombines TRBV11-1 with TRBJ2-7, with D tentatively TRBD1 (5 bases). Trimming left V 5 bases short and J 2 bases short, with 10 bases between. The germline gives CDR1 SGHAT, CDR2 FQDESV (reference sequence). This CDR3 has 13 residues. The CDR3 bases are TGTGCCAGCAGCAGGGGCGAGACCTACGAGCAGTACTTC. Protein: CASSRGETYEQYF.

The chain employs TRBV20-1 and TRBJ2-5, with a weak D call TRBD2 (6 bases). V was shortened by 4 bases and J by 5 bases, with 14 bases between the two germline ends. The germline CDR1 and CDR2 sequences are DFQATT and SNEGSKA (reference sequence). This CDR3 comprises 13 residues. The CDR3 DNA follows: TGCAGTGCTACCGTTCCTGGGGGGGAGACCCAGTACTTC. Its protein is CSATVPGGETQYF.

V usage is TRBV29-1 and J usage is TRBJ1-3; D is perhaps TRBD1 (5 bases). The CDR3 totals 14 residues. Germline V lookup: CDR1 SQVTM, CDR2 ANQGSEA. With 3 bases removed from V and 2 bases from J, the gap between germline ends came to 11 bases. The CDR3 region has the DNA TGCAGCGTTGACGGGACGGTTCCTGGAAACACCATATATTTT. Its protein is CSVDGTVPGNTIYF.

This chain links TRBV19 with TRBJ1-2; weak D call: TRBD1 (5 bases). Looked up from germline, CDR1 is LNHDA and CDR2 is SQIVND (reference sequence). Trimming cost V 3 bases and J 2 bases, with 10 bases left between them. The CDR3 is 14 amino acids. The CDR3 loop is CASSMGPGNYGYTF. The CDR3 DNA sequence: TGTGCCAGTAGTATGGGCCCAGGGAACTATGGCTACACCTTC. Full variable domain (remainder filled in from reference TRBV19 and TRBJ1-2): DGGITQSPKYLFRKEGQNVTLSCEQNLNHDAMYWYRQDPGQGLRLIYYSQIVNDFQKGDIAEGYSVSREKKESFPLTVTSAQKNPTAFYLCASSMGPGNYGYTFGSGTRLTVV.

The chain links TRBV5-5 to TRBJ2-5, with D perhaps being TRBD1 or TRBD2 (5 bases each). Trimming removed 1 base at V and 3 bases at J, with 13 bases between. CDR3 length: 15 residues. Per the germline V gene, CDR1 is SGHKS and CDR2 is YYEKEE (reference sequence). In DNA form, the CDR3 reads TGTGCCAGCAGCTTGAATTCCGGGACGGAAGAGACCCAGTACTTC. Encoded protein: CASSLNSGTEETQYF. The full variable domain, in which reference TRBV5-5 and TRBJ2-5 provide the parts outside the CDR3, is DAGVTQSPTHLIKTRGQQVTLRCSPISGHKSVSWYQQVLGQGPQFIFQYYEKEERGRGNFPDRFSARQFPNYSSELNVNALLLGDSALYLCASSLNSGTEETQYFGPGTRLLVL.

Here the CDR3 reads CAISLDLTYEQYF. The CDR3 DNA reads TGTGCCATCAGCTTGGACTTGACCTACGAGCAGTACTTC. This rearrangement joins TRBV10-3 to TRBJ2-7; possible D gene TRBD2, 5 bases. The CDR3 has 13 amino acids. V gave up 6 bases and J gave up 2 bases, with 11 bases separating them. The germline V gene encodes CDR1 ENHRY and CDR2 SYGVKD.

The V gene is TRBV19, the J gene TRBJ2-5, with 11 bases lining up with TRBD1. Germline-derived CDR1 and CDR2 are LNHDA and SQIVND (reference sequence). This CDR3 has 13 amino acids. V lost 10 bases, J lost 5 bases, and 6 bases stayed unmatched. The CDR3, as DNA: TGTGCCACCCGGACAGGGGGCGAGGAGACCCAGTACTTC. It yields the protein CATRTGGEETQYF.

The V and J genes are TRBV19 and TRBJ1-5, with D uncertain. CDR1 and CDR2 from the germline V gene are LNHDA and SQIVND (reference sequence). V dropped 1 base and J dropped 3 bases, with 10 bases sitting between them. The CDR3 has 15 amino acids. Here the CDR3 reads CASSIGPGLNQPQHF. The CDR3 DNA sequence: TGTGCCAGTAGTATAGGCCCGGGCCTCAATCAGCCCCAGCATTTT.

J is TRBJ1-1 and V is TRBV10-3; D call uncertain. This CDR3 has 12 residues. From germline, CDR1 is ENHRY and CDR2 SYGVKD. Trimming removed 10 bases at V and 4 bases at J, with 13 bases between. DNA of the CDR3: TGTGCCAGCTCCCTAACGAGCACTGAAGCTTTCTTT. Protein: CASSLTSTEAFF.

Of note for this clonotype: A single base separates this from a much larger clone, so it may be a read error. V usage is TRBV24-1 and J usage is TRBJ2-2, with D uncertain. The germline V gene has CDR1 KGHDR and CDR2 SFDVKD. The CDR3 length is 15 residues. The germline V and J ends were trimmed by 5 bases and 3 bases, with 12 bases remaining between them. The DNA for the CDR3 is TGTGCCACCAGTGCTGTAATCGCGTACACCGGGGAGCTGTTTTTT. This codes for CATSAVIAYTGELFF.

This chain links TRBV20-1 with TRBJ2-7; 9 bases line up with TRBD2. This CDR3 is 16 amino acids long. V lost 0 bases, J lost 5 bases, and 11 bases stayed unmatched. The germline V gene encodes CDR1 DFQATT and CDR2 SNEGSKA (reference sequence). The CDR3 DNA follows: TGCAGTGCTAGAGATACAACAGCGGGAGGAATGGACGAGCAGTACTTC. Amino acid sequence: CSARDTTAGGMDEQYF.

In the case of this clonotype: A read error is possible here, since a much larger clone lies one base away. V gene TRBV29-1 combines with J gene TRBJ1-4, with D perhaps matching TRBD1 (5 bases). The CDR3 covers 13 residues. The germline V gene encodes CDR1 SQVTM and CDR2 ANQGSEA. V lost 7 bases and J 4 bases, leaving 13 bases between the germline ends. The CDR3 DNA reads as TGCAGCGCCGGACGGACAAGTAATGAAAAACTGTTTTTT. Its protein product is CSAGRTSNEKLFF.

CDR3 in amino acids: CAISDPILTSGRNTEAFF. Written as DNA, the CDR3 is TGTGCCATCAGTGATCCGATATTGACATCGGGGCGAAACACTGAAGCTTTCTTT. This chain joins TRBV10-3 and TRBJ1-1, with D perhaps matching TRBD1 (5 bases). The CDR3 extends over 18 amino acids. The V gene lost 3 bases and the J gene lost 2 bases, with 22 bases spanning the gap. Germline V CDR1 and CDR2: ENHRY, SYGVKD.

The chain links TRBV3-1 to TRBJ1-1; TRBD1 might be the D (5 bases). Per germline, CDR1 LGHDT and CDR2 YNNKEL (reference sequence). The ends were cut back, 6 bases at V and 1 base at J, with 12 bases in the middle. The CDR3 covers 14 residues. CDR3 loop: CASREGPENTEAFF. As DNA, the CDR3 is TGTGCCAGCAGGGAGGGGCCTGAGAACACTGAAGCTTTCTTT.

The rearrangement links TRBV5-1 to TRBJ1-5; 8 nucleotides align to TRBD1. The V segment lost 2 bases and the J segment 7 bases; nucleotides outside the gene matches: 5. The CDR3 loop spans 14 amino acids. The germline gives CDR1 SGHRS, CDR2 YFSETQ. CDR3 sequence reads: CASSFAGGEQPQHF. In nucleotides, the CDR3 is TGCGCCAGCAGCTTTGCAGGGGGCGAGCAGCCCCAGCATTTT. The full variable domain, in which reference TRBV5-1 and TRBJ1-5 provide the parts outside the CDR3, is KAGVTQTPRYLIKTRGQQVTLSCSPISGHRSVSWYQQTPGQGLQFLFEYFSETQRNKGNFPGRFSGRQFSNSRSEMNVSTLELGDSALYLCASSFAGGEQPQHFGDGTRLSIL.

This sequence joins TRBV29-1 and TRBJ2-5; possible D gene TRBD2, 6 bases. Per the germline V gene, CDR1 is SQVTM and CDR2 is ANQGSEA. V shed 7 bases and J shed 7 bases, with 13 bases lying between them. This CDR3 comprises 11 residues. The CDR3 nucleotides read TGCAGCGGGAGGGCCAAGGGGACCCAGTACTTC. This gives the protein CSGRAKGTQYF.

This clonotype was recorded a few times. J is TRBJ1-2 and V is TRBV7-9, with D possibly being TRBD1 (6 bases). Germline values: CDR1 SEHNR, CDR2 FQNEAQ (reference sequence). This CDR3 has 15 residues. The V end lost 5 bases, the J end lost 3 bases, and 16 bases lay between the germline ends. CDR3 protein: CASSQDGGQDYGYTF. The CDR3 DNA is TGTGCCAGCAGCCAAGATGGGGGGCAAGACTATGGCTACACCTTC.

The chain is built from TRBV20-1 and TRBJ2-1; TRBD1 matches 8 bases. The DNA matches TRBJ2-7 better at its end, which makes the J call doubtful. CDR3 length: 12 residues. Germline V lookup: CDR1 DFQATT, CDR2 SNEGSKA (reference sequence). CDR3: CSAQLQGAEQYF. CDR3 DNA: TGCAGTGCTCAGCTGCAGGGGGCCGAGCAGTACTTC.

The chain recombines TRBV10-2 with TRBJ2-2, with TRBD1 identical over 10 bases. Germline V gives CDR1 WSHSY, CDR2 SAAADI. The CDR3 is 15 residues long. Trimming removed 6 bases from V and 1 base from J; junction bases left unmatched: 2. CDR3 in DNA: TGCGCCAGCAGGACAGGGGGCGGGAACACCGGGGAGCTGTTTTTT. Encoded protein: CASRTGGGNTGELFF.

The chain carries TRBV29-1 and TRBJ1-4; a possible D gene is TRBD1 (6 bases). This CDR3 has 10 amino acids. V lost 7 bases and J lost 6, with 6 bases in between. The germline V gene has CDR1 SQVTM and CDR2 ANQGSEA. CDR3 sequence reads: CSGTDEKLFF. CDR3 nucleotide sequence: TGCAGCGGGACAGATGAAAAACTGTTTTTT.

The DNA of the CDR3 is TGTGCCAGCAGGGATGGGACCCATTTGCAGCAGTACTTC. Encoded protein: CASRDGTHLQQYF. V gene TRBV12-3 or TRBV12-4 combines with J gene TRBJ2-7; D may be TRBD1 or TRBD2 (5 bases each). Trimming left V 6 bases short and J 8 bases short, with 17 bases between. This CDR3 has 13 amino acids.

J is TRBJ1-1 and V is TRBV2; 10 bases fit TRBD1. Germline values: CDR1 SNHLY, CDR2 FYNNEI. J was trimmed by 5 bases and V by 4 bases; bases with no gene match: 7. The CDR3 length is 15 residues. The CDR3 nucleotides read TGTGCCAGCAGTGTTGACAGGGGGCGTTGGACTGAAGCTTTCTTT. Translation: CASSVDRGRWTEAFF.